The source of this T cell receptor (beta chain) is a study of blood T cell repertoires in COVID-19. At the level of the study: The United States, Italy and Spain provided the acute and convalescent COVID-19 samples. The cDNA or gDNA used as material had been derived from T cells, B-cell-depleted T cells, or PBMCs.

V lost 5 bases to trimming and J lost 7 bases, with 21 bases between them. The CDR3 is 15 residues long. From germline, CDR1 is SGHTA and CDR2 FQGNSA. Authors' methods: The authors estimated nucleated cell counts from reference gene primer amplification. TCRdb keeps only in-frame clones here, not all; method: immunoSEQ multiplex PCR. V, J and clone size derive from that table, while D and trimming were established from the DNA sequence. Of over 200,000 clones detected, around 75% appear once; the ten largest clones hold about 5%. The V call is TRBV7-2, the J call TRBJ2-7, with TRBD1 as a possible D gene (6 bases). The sequencing input was peripheral blood. The TCR comes from a human donor in a cohort sampled during active COVID-19. This CDR3 is CASSPGTGTRGEQYF. The CDR3 DNA reads as TGTGCCAGCAGCCCAGGAACAGGGACCCGTGGGGAGCAGTACTTC.